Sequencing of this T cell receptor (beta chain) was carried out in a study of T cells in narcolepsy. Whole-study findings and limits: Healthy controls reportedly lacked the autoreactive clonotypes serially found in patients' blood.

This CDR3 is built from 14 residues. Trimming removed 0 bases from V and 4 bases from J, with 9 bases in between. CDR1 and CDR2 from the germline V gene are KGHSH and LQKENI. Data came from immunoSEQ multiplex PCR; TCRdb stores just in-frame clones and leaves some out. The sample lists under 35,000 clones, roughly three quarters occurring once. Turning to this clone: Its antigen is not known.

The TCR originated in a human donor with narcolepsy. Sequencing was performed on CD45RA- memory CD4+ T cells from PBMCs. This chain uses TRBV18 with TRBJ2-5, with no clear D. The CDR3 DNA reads TGTGCCAGCTCACCACCGTGGTCAGCAGAGACCCAGTACTTC. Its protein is CASSPPWSAETQYF.